Each of the 16 T cell receptor beta chains below was sequenced from the same sample in a study of T cell responses to AZD1222 COVID-19 vaccine. TCRdb keeps only in-frame clones here, not all; method: immunoSEQ multiplex PCR. The sample has some 150,000 clones, 75% to 90% seen once. The sequenced sample was peripheral blood, obtained on day 0 of MenACWY control vaccination. The receptors stem from an adult in good health.

The V gene is TRBV5-1, the J gene TRBJ1-2; D ambiguous. The CDR3 runs 14 residues. The V and J ends lost 0 bases and 1 base respectively, with 7 bases between them. Germline CDR1 and CDR2: SGHRS and YFSETQ. The CDR3 bases are TGCGCCAGCAGCTTGGTTCCGGGTAACTATGGCTACACCTTC. Amino acid sequence: CASSLVPGNYGYTF.

The CDR3: CASSGYRFTEAFF. In nucleotides, the CDR3 is TGTGCCAGCAGCGGATACAGGTTCACTGAAGCTTTCTTT. V usage is TRBV7-2 and J usage is TRBJ1-1, with a tentative D call TRBD1 (5 bases). With 5 bases removed from V and 4 bases from J, the gap between germline ends came to 11 bases. This CDR3 has 13 amino acids. Per germline, CDR1 SGHTA and CDR2 FQGNSA. The full variable domain, in which reference TRBV7-2 and TRBJ1-1 provide the parts outside the CDR3, is GAGVSQSPSNKVTEKGKDVELRCDPISGHTALYWYRQSLGQGLEFLIYFQGNSAPDKSGLPSDRFSAERTGGSVSTLTIQRTQQEDSAVYLCASSGYRFTEAFFGQGTRLTVV.

The J gene is TRBJ1-2, the V gene TRBV6-6, with D unresolved. Germline loops: CDR1 MNHNY, CDR2 SVGAGI (reference sequence). The CDR3 contains 12 residues. With 4 bases removed from V and 2 bases from J, the gap between germline ends came to 5 bases. CDR3 DNA: TGTGCCAGCAGTTCCATCAACTATGGCTACACCTTC. Residues: CASSSINYGYTF.

The chain links TRBV2 to TRBJ2-1, with D possibly TRBD2 on 7 matching bases. CDR3 size: 16 residues. The V end lost 8 bases, the J end lost 0 bases, and 17 bases lay between the germline ends. Germline V gene data show CDR1 as SNHLY and CDR2 as FYNNEI. DNA of the CDR3: TGTGCCAGCGGGGGGCTAGCGGTCAGCTCCTACAATGAGCAGTTCTTC. Amino acids: CASGGLAVSSYNEQFF.

The chain links TRBV5-1 to TRBJ2-5, with 7 positions matching TRBD1. Germline CDR1 and CDR2: SGHRS and YFSETQ. After removal of 7 bases from V and 2 bases from J, the junction contained 8 bases not matched to a gene. This CDR3 is 14 amino acids long. The CDR3 nucleotides are TGCGCCAGCCTCCCAGGGACAGCGCAAGAGACCCAGTACTTC. It is translated as CASLPGTAQETQYF.

With respect to this clone: This may be a read error: a much more frequent sequence differs by one nucleotide. The rearrangement links TRBV7-9 to TRBJ1-1; D is undetermined. Germline CDR1 and CDR2: SEHNR and FQNEAQ (reference sequence). V lost 3 bases, J lost 1 base, and 0 bases lay in between. This CDR3 has 11 residues. CDR3 loop: CASSLNTEAFF. CDR3 sequence (DNA): TGTGCCAGCAGCTTGAACACTGAAGCTTTCTTT.

The chain combines TRBV6-5 with TRBJ2-4, with D perhaps matching TRBD2 (5 bases). This CDR3 is 15 amino acids long. Looked up from germline, CDR1 is MNHEY and CDR2 is SVGAGI. The ends were cut back, 5 bases at V and 0 bases at J, with 11 bases in the middle. The DNA for the CDR3 is TGTGCCAGCAGTCTTGAACTAGGAGCCAAAAACATTCAGTACTTC. Translated: CASSLELGAKNIQYF.

The chain is built from TRBV7-8 and TRBJ1-1, with no clear D. From germline, CDR1 is SGHVS and CDR2 FQNEAQ. This CDR3 has 13 residues. V gave up 3 bases and J gave up 6 bases, with 11 bases separating them. CDR3 sequence reads: CASSFRVGAEAFF. The CDR3 nucleotides read TGTGCCAGCAGCTTTAGGGTTGGGGCTGAAGCTTTCTTT.

The chain carries TRBV6-5 and TRBJ1-4, with 7 bases that match TRBD1. With V trimmed by 6 bases and J by 2 bases, 0 bases remained unmatched. This CDR3 has 13 residues. Germline values: CDR1 MNHEY, CDR2 SVGAGI. DNA for the CDR3: TGTGCCAGCAGACAGGGGACTAATGAAAAACTGTTTTTT. It is translated as CASRQGTNEKLFF.

The rearrangement uses TRBV10-3 and TRBJ2-3; D uncertain. The germline CDR1 and CDR2 sequences are ENHRY and SYGVKD. The V end was cut by 2 bases, the J end by 0 bases, with 3 bases between. This CDR3 region has 13 residues. The CDR3 loop reads CAISEASTDTQYF. For the CDR3, the DNA is TGTGCCATCAGTGAGGCCAGCACAGATACGCAGTATTTT.

This clone came up once. J is TRBJ1-5 and V is TRBV4-1, with no clear D. Trimming stripped 1 base from V and 5 bases from J, with 12 bases between. There are 15 residues in the CDR3. The germline gives CDR1 MGHRA, CDR2 YSYEKL. CDR3 in DNA: TGCGCCAGCAGCCAAGTCGAAGGTGACCATCAGCCCCAGCATTTT. Translated: CASSQVEGDHQPQHF.

This clone was seen a few times. This rearrangement joins TRBV7-9 to TRBJ2-1, with TRBD2 matching 7 bases. Germline loops: CDR1 SEHNR, CDR2 FQNEAQ (reference sequence). Trimming removed 2 bases from V and 4 bases from J; junction bases left unmatched: 5. CDR3 length: 15 amino acids. The CDR3 region is CASSLSAGVYNEQFF. CDR3 nucleotide sequence: TGTGCCAGCAGCTTATCGGCGGGGGTTTACAATGAGCAGTTCTTC.

A single count supports this clone. CDR3 region: CASSPIAGLETQYF. In nucleotides, the CDR3 is TGTGCCAGCAGCCCGATAGCGGGGTTAGAGACCCAGTACTTC. V usage is TRBV14 and J usage is TRBJ2-5; 8 bases map to TRBD2. Trimming cost V 4 bases and J 4 bases; bases outside gene matches: 5. The length of the CDR3 is 14 residues. Per germline, CDR1 SGHDN and CDR2 FVKESK. Combining the CDR3 with reference TRBV14 and TRBJ2-5 gives the whole variable domain EAGVTQFPSHSVIEKGQTVTLRCDPISGHDNLYWYRRVMGKEIKFLLHFVKESKQDESGMPNNRFLAERTGGTYSTLKVQPAELEDSGVYFCASSPIAGLETQYFGPGTRLLVL.

The gene calls are TRBV6-5 and TRBJ2-3; 10 bases align to TRBD1. After removal of 7 bases from V and 4 bases from J, the junction contained 2 bases not matched to a gene. CDR1 is MNHEY and CDR2 is SVGAGI in the germline V gene. CDR3 length equals 13 residues. The CDR3 spells CASTGQGPDTQYF. CDR3 coding DNA: TGTGCCAGCACGGGACAGGGGCCAGATACGCAGTATTTT.

The DNA for the CDR3 is TGTGCCAGCAGCTACGGGTTCTCTGGAAACACCATATATTTT. Translation: CASSYGFSGNTIYF. The rearrangement joins TRBV7-9 to TRBJ1-3; D not certain. Germline CDR1 reads SEHNR; CDR2 reads FQNEAQ (reference sequence). V lost 4 bases, J lost 0 bases, and 7 bases lay in between. CDR3 length: 14 residues.

The chain combines TRBV5-1 with TRBJ2-4; no reliable D call. Trimming took 4 bases from V and 5 from J, leaving 16 bases between them. Per the germline V gene, CDR1 is SGHRS and CDR2 is YFSETQ. CDR3 length: 15 amino acids. This CDR3 is CASSIGDLPQNIQYF. CDR3 nucleotide sequence: TGCGCCAGCAGCATCGGAGATCTCCCCCAAAACATTCAGTACTTC.